Shown below are 26 T cell receptor beta chains from a single sample sequenced in a study of blood T cell repertoires in COVID-19. The assay was immunoSEQ multiplex PCR, and TCRdb's table has in-frame clones only and misses some. The sample records under 250,000 clones, 65% to 85% being singletons. Source material: peripheral blood. The receptor source for this set is a man aged 40-50 years with active or convalescent COVID-19.

The chain carries TRBV12-3 or TRBV12-4 and TRBJ1-1; TRBD1 is a possible D gene (5 bases). The V end was cut by 4 bases, the J end by 8 bases, with 14 bases between. The CDR3 sequence is 13 residues long. The CDR3 here is CASSSDSHPEAFF. In DNA form, the CDR3 reads TGTGCCAGCAGTTCCGACAGCCACCCAGAAGCTTTCTTT.

The chain has TRBV6-5 and TRBJ1-6; 9 bases fit TRBD1. The CDR3 runs to 15 residues. Losses at the gene ends were 6 bases for V and 10 bases for J; bases not matched to a gene: 10. Germline CDR1 reads MNHEY; CDR2 reads SVGAGI. The CDR3 coding sequence is TGTGCCAGCAGCACCCCACAGGGGGCTAGATCACCCCTCCACTTT. Translation gives CASSTPQGARSPLHF.

In its sample, this clone is hyperexpanded (1% or more). The chain links TRBV27 to TRBJ2-3; D is possibly TRBD2 (5 bases). Germline CDR1 and CDR2: MNHEY and SMNVEV (reference sequence). The CDR3 has 15 amino acids. Trimming removed 3 bases from V and 5 bases from J, with 15 bases in between. CDR3 DNA sequence: TGTGCCAGCAGTTTGGAGGCGGCCGGGGAAGATACGCAGTATTTT. This gives the protein CASSLEAAGEDTQYF.

The chain recombines TRBV25-1 with TRBJ1-1; 7 bases map to TRBD1. Germline CDR1 and CDR2: MGHDK and SYGVNS. The CDR3 sequence is 13 residues long. V trimming: 7 bases; J trimming: 1 base; junction bases outside the gene matches: 3. The DNA for the CDR3 is TGTGCCAGCAAGGACAGGCCGAACACTGAAGCTTTCTTT. Its translation: CASKDRPNTEAFF.

V usage is TRBV10-1 and J usage is TRBJ2-3; 7 nucleotides align to TRBD2. V trimming: 5 bases; J trimming: 4 bases; junction bases outside the gene matches: 6. CDR3 length: 14 residues. Germline lookup yields CDR1 WNHNN and CDR2 SYGVQD (reference sequence). The CDR3 sequence: CASSSGGRADTQYF. CDR3 nucleotide sequence: TGCGCCAGCAGTTCGGGCGGGAGAGCAGATACGCAGTATTTT.

This clone was counted a single time. The rearrangement uses TRBV21-1 and TRBJ1-5; the D call TRBD1 from the table was never checked on the DNA. TRBV21-1 is described as a pseudogene. CDR3 length equals 18 residues. Here the CDR3 DNA reads TGTGCCAGCAAAAATATAACCGGGACAGGGTATAGCAATCAGCCCCAGCATTTT. Translated: CASKNITGTGYSNQPQHF.

This sequence joins TRBV2 and TRBJ1-1; no clear D. Germline V gives CDR1 SNHLY, CDR2 FYNNEI. V dropped 6 bases and J dropped 5 bases, with 16 bases sitting between them. The CDR3 consists of 14 residues. The CDR3 bases are TGTGCCAGCAGCCTAGACTCCCTGAGAACTGAAGCTTTCTTT. This codes for CASSLDSLRTEAFF. Variable domain in full (rest from reference TRBV2 and TRBJ1-1): EPEVTQTPSHQVTQMGQEVILRCVPISNHLYFYWYRQILGQKVEFLVSFYNNEISEKSEIFDDQFSVERPDGSNFTLKIRSTKLEDSAMYFCASSLDSLRTEAFFGQGTRLTVV.

The chain recombines TRBV4-1 with TRBJ2-1, with no clear D. Germline CDR1 and CDR2: MGHRA and YSYEKL. Trimming took off 0 bases at V and 4 bases at J, with 13 bases between the two ends. This CDR3 has 16 residues. The CDR3 nucleotides are TGCGCCAGCAGCCAAGAACCAGGCGTCCAGTACAATGAGCAGTTCTTC. It is translated as CASSQEPGVQYNEQFF.

This clone was observed a single time. The chain joins TRBV5-4 to TRBJ1-2; 9 nucleotides line up with TRBD1. CDR1 and CDR2 (germline): SGHNT, YYREEE (reference sequence). V lost 4 bases to trimming and J lost 4 bases; unmatched junction nucleotides: 2. This CDR3 is built from 13 residues. CDR3 region: CASSATGGYGYTF. The CDR3 DNA reads TGTGCCAGCAGCGCGACAGGGGGCTATGGCTACACCTTC.

This sequence joins TRBV7-3 and TRBJ2-7, with D possibly being TRBD2 (5 bases). The V end lost 2 bases, the J end lost 0 bases, and 11 bases lay between the germline ends. Germline values: CDR1 SGHTA, CDR2 FQGTGA. The CDR3 is 15 amino acids. The chain's CDR3 is CASSLVGVTSYEQYF. For the CDR3, the DNA is TGTGCCAGCAGCTTAGTGGGAGTTACCTCCTACGAGCAGTACTTC.

V is TRBV7-6 and J is TRBJ2-5; TRBD2 is a possible D gene (6 bases). The CDR3 spans 12 residues. The germline gives CDR1 SGHVS, CDR2 FNYEAQ. Trimming shortened V by 4 bases and J by 5 bases, and 8 bases separated the two germline ends. In DNA form, the CDR3 reads TGTGCCAGCAGCTCCCGGGGGGAGACCCAGTACTTC. Its protein product is CASSSRGETQYF.

The chain uses TRBV4-2 and TRBJ2-7, with TRBD1 matching 11 bases. CDR3 length equals 16 residues. The trim removed 1 base at V and 3 bases at J, leaving 5 bases unmatched. Germline-derived CDR1 and CDR2 are LGHNA and YNFKEQ. The CDR3 spells CASSQAMGQGGYEQYF. In nucleotides, the CDR3 is TGTGCCAGCAGCCAAGCGATGGGACAGGGGGGCTACGAGCAGTACTTC.

V usage is TRBV9 and J usage is TRBJ1-3, with TRBD1 matching 9 bases. CDR3 length equals 18 residues. V shed 7 bases, J shed 2 bases, and the junction held 16 bases outside the gene matches. Germline lookup yields CDR1 SGDLS and CDR2 YYNGEE. CDR3 bases: TGTGCCAGCTCCAGGGGGGGACAGGGTTACGCTGCTGGAAACACCATATATTTT. Amino acids: CASSRGGQGYAAGNTIYF.

The gene calls are TRBV11-3 and TRBJ2-7; D possibly corresponds to TRBD1 (6 bases). Trimming stripped 1 base from V and 2 bases from J, with 12 bases between. The CDR3 loop spans 15 amino acids. Germline CDR1 and CDR2: SGHNT and YENEEA. The CDR3 loop is CASSLVTGIPYEQYF. The CDR3 region has the DNA TGTGCCAGCAGCTTAGTAACAGGGATTCCCTACGAGCAGTACTTC.

V is TRBV6-8 and J is TRBJ1-5; D remains unclear. V lost 8 bases to trimming and J lost 7 bases, with 6 bases between them. Germline V CDR1 and CDR2: MNHGY, SAAAGT. The CDR3 loop spans 10 amino acids. For the CDR3, the DNA is TGTGCCAGCCCCGGGCAGCCCCAGCATTTT. It translates to CASPGQPQHF.

The V and J genes are TRBV2 and TRBJ1-5; D call uncertain. Trimming took 8 bases from V and 6 from J, leaving 11 bases between them. Per the germline V gene, CDR1 is SNHLY and CDR2 is FYNNEI. The CDR3 sequence is 12 residues long. The CDR3 coding sequence is TGTGCCAGCCAAGATTCAGGTCAGCCCCAGCATTTT. Translation gives CASQDSGQPQHF.

The chain links TRBV29-1 to TRBJ1-3; no reliable D call. Germline CDR1 reads SQVTM; CDR2 reads ANQGSEA. Trimming cost V 5 bases and J 3 bases, with 5 bases left between them. The CDR3 is 11 amino acids. CDR3 amino acids: CSVLVGNTIYF. The CDR3 DNA reads TGCAGCGTTCTAGTTGGAAACACCATATATTTT.

On this clone: One end of the junction fails to match germline, which may point to a read error. DNA of the CDR3: TGTGCTAGCAGCCTGAACAGGGACACCGGGGAGCTGTTTTTT. Protein product: CASSLNRDTGELFF. The genes are TRBV7-7 and TRBJ2-2; the D gene is possibly TRBD1 (6 bases). CDR1 SSHAT and CDR2 FNYEAQ come from the germline V gene (reference sequence). CDR3 size: 14 residues.

The rearrangement joins TRBV5-4 to TRBJ1-4; D unresolved. The germline V and J ends were trimmed by 1 base and 8 bases, with 15 bases remaining between them. CDR3 length: 15 amino acids. Germline assignment: CDR1 SGHNT and CDR2 YYREEE (reference sequence). The CDR3 loop is CASSLNPRTSEKLFF. The CDR3 bases are TGTGCCAGCAGCTTGAACCCAAGGACTTCGGAAAAACTGTTTTTT.

The chain is built from TRBV7-9 and TRBJ2-5; no reliable D call. The V end was cut by 0 bases, the J end by 1 base, with 6 bases between. There are 14 residues in the CDR3. The germline V gene encodes CDR1 SEHNR and CDR2 FQNEAQ (reference sequence). This chain's CDR3 is CASSLALTQETQYF. Here the CDR3 DNA reads TGTGCCAGCAGCTTAGCACTTACCCAAGAGACCCAGTACTTC.

The gene calls are TRBV30 and TRBJ1-3; D is undetermined. The CDR3 is 14 residues long. CDR1 is GTSNPN, CDR2 SVGIG, per germline (reference sequence). V lost 0 bases and J lost 0, with 6 bases in between. In DNA, the CDR3 is TGTGCCTGGAGTGTACTGAACTCTGGAAACACCATATATTTT. It is translated as CAWSVLNSGNTIYF.

This chain links TRBV10-3 with TRBJ2-1, with 8 nucleotides matching TRBD2. The CDR3 is made up of 16 amino acids. In germline, CDR1 is ENHRY, CDR2 SYGVKD. Trimming took 3 bases from V and 0 from J; bases not matched to a gene: 4. CDR3 amino acids: CAISDERGYSYNEQFF. DNA of the CDR3: TGTGCCATCAGTGATGAGCGGGGGTACTCCTACAATGAGCAGTTCTTC.

This clone occurred a few times. This chain connects TRBV4-1 to TRBJ2-5, with 7 bases fitting TRBD1. The CDR3 runs 17 residues. V was pared by 2 bases and J by 4 bases, with 13 bases of the junction left unmatched. Per germline, CDR1 MGHRA and CDR2 YSYEKL. In DNA, the CDR3 is TGCGCCAGCAGCCAATCCCTACTGACAGGGATGGGAGAGACCCAGTACTTC. Encoded protein: CASSQSLLTGMGETQYF.

This clone has just one count. J is TRBJ2-7 and V is TRBV19, with 8 positions matching TRBD1. Germline CDR1 LNHDA, CDR2 SQIVND (reference sequence). V shed 5 bases, J shed 6 bases, and the junction held 12 bases outside the gene matches. This CDR3 comprises 15 residues. The CDR3 protein is CASSVQGEILGEQYF. CDR3 DNA sequence: TGTGCCAGTAGTGTACAGGGGGAAATTCTTGGCGAGCAGTACTTC.

In this sample, this clone turned up a few times. The CDR3 region has the DNA TGTGCCAGTAGTCCGGACAGGGAGGGCAATCAGCCCCAGCATTTT. As protein: CASSPDREGNQPQHF. This chain connects TRBV19 to TRBJ1-5; 8 nucleotides agree with TRBD1. CDR1 LNHDA and CDR2 SQIVND come from the germline V gene (reference sequence). Losses at the gene ends were 5 bases for V and 2 bases for J; bases not matched to a gene: 5. This CDR3 is 15 amino acids long.

This rearrangement joins TRBV24-1 to TRBJ1-2; D call uncertain. Trimming cost V 2 bases and J 4 bases, with 10 bases left between them. Germline V gene lookup returns CDR1 KGHDR and CDR2 SFDVKD. This CDR3 has 14 amino acids. The CDR3, as DNA: TGTGCCACCAGTGATTCCGAGGTGGGCTATGGCTACACCTTC. Translating gives CATSDSEVGYGYTF.